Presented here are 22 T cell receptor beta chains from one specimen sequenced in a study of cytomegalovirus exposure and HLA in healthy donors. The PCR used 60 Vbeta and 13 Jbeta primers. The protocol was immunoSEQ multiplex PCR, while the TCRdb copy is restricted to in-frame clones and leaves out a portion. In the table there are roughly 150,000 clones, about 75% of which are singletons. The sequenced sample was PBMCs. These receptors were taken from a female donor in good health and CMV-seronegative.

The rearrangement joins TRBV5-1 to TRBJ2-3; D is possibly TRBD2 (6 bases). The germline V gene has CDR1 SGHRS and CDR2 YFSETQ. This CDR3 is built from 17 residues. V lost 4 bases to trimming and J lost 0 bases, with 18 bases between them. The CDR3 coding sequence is TGCGCCAGCAGCACGGGGCGGGGCCGTTCTAGCACAGATACGCAGTATTTT. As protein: CASSTGRGRSSTDTQYF.

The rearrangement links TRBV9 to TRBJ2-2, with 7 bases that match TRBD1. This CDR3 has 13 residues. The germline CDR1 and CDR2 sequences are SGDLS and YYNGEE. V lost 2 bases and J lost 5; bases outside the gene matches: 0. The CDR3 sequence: CASSVTGTGELFF. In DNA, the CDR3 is TGTGCCAGCAGCGTGACAGGGACCGGGGAGCTGTTTTTT.

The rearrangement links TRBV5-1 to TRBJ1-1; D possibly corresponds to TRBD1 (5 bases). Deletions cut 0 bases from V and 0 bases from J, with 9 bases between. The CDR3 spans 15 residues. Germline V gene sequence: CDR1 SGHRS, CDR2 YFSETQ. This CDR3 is CASSLEGHLNTEAFF. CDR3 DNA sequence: TGCGCCAGCAGCTTGGAGGGGCACCTGAACACTGAAGCTTTCTTT.

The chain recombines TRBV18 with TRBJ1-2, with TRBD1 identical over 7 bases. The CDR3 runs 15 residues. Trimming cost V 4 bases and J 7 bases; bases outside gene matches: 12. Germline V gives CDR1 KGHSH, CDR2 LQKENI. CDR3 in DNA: TGTGCCAGCTCACTTGGGATTGACAGGGCTAGTGGCTACACCTTC. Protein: CASSLGIDRASGYTF. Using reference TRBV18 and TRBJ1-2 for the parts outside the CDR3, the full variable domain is NAGVMQNPRHLVRRRGQEARLRCSPMKGHSHVYWYRQLPEEGLKFMVYLQKENIIDESGMPKERFSAEFPKEGPSILRIQQVVRGDSAAYFCASSLGIDRASGYTFGSGTRLTVV.

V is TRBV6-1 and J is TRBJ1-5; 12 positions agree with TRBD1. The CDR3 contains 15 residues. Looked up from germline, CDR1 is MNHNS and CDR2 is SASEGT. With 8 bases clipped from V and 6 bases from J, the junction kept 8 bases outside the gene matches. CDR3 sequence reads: CASVRGTGGTQPQHF. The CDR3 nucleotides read TGTGCCAGCGTGAGAGGGACAGGGGGCACTCAGCCCCAGCATTTT.

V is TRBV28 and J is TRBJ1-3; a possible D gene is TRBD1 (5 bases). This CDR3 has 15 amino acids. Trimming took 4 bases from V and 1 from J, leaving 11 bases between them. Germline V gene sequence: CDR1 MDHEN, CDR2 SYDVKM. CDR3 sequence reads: CASSSPGSSGNTIYF. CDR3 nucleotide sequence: TGTGCCAGCAGTTCACCAGGGTCGTCTGGAAACACCATATATTTT.

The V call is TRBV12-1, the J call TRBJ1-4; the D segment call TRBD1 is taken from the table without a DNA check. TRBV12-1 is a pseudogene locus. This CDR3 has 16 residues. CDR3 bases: TGTGCCAGCAGCTCTGGGGCGACAGGGGAATGTGAAAAACTGTTTTTT. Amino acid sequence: CASSSGATGECEKLFF.

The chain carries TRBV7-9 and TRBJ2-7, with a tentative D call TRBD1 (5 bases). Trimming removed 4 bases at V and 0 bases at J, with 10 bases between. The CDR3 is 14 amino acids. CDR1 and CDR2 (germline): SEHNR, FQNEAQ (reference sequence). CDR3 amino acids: CASSSTAVSYEQYF. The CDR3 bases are TGTGCCAGCAGCTCGACAGCAGTCTCCTACGAGCAGTACTTC.

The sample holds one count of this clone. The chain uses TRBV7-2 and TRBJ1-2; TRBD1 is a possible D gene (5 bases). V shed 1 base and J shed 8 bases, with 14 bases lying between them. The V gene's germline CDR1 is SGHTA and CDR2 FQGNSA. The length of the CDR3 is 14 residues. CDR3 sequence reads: CASSLGKGLRGYTF. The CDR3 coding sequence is TGTGCCAGCAGCTTAGGAAAGGGGTTGAGAGGCTACACCTTC. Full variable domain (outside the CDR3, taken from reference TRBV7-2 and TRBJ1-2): GAGVSQSPSNKVTEKGKDVELRCDPISGHTALYWYRQSLGQGLEFLIYFQGNSAPDKSGLPSDRFSAERTGGSVSTLTIQRTQQEDSAVYLCASSLGKGLRGYTFGSGTRLTVV.

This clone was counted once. The CDR3 bases are TGTGCCAGCAGTGCCAGGGACAGGGGCCGAACTGAAGCTTTCTTT. Translated, it gives CASSARDRGRTEAFF. The J gene is TRBJ1-1, the V gene TRBV6-1; TRBD1 aligns across 10 bases. The CDR3 has 15 amino acids. The germline gives CDR1 MNHNS, CDR2 SASEGT. The V segment lost 4 bases and the J segment 5 bases; nucleotides outside the gene matches: 7.

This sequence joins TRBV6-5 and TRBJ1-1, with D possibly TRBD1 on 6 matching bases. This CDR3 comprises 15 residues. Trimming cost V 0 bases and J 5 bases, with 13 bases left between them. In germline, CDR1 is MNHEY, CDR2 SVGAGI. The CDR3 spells CASSYSITGNTEAFF. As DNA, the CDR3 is TGTGCCAGCAGTTACTCGATAACAGGGAATACTGAAGCTTTCTTT.

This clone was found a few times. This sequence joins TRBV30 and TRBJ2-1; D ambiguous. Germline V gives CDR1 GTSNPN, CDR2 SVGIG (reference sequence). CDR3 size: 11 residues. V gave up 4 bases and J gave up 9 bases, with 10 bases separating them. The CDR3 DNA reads TGTGCCTGGAAGGCTGGAGTTGAGCAGTTCTTC. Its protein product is CAWKAGVEQFF.

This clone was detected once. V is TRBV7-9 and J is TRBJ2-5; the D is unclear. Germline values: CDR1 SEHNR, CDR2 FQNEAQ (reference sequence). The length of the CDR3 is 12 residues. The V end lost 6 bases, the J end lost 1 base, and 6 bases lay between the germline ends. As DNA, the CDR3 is TGTGCCAGCAGTCGCGGCCAAGAGACCCAGTACTTC. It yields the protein CASSRGQETQYF.

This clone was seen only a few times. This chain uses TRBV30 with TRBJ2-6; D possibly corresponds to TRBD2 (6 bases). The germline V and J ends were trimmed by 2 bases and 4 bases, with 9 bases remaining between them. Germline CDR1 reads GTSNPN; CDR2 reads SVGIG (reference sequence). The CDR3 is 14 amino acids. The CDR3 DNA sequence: TGTGCCTGGAGTCCCGGGGGAGGGGCCAACGTCCTGACTTTC. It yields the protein CAWSPGGGANVLTF.

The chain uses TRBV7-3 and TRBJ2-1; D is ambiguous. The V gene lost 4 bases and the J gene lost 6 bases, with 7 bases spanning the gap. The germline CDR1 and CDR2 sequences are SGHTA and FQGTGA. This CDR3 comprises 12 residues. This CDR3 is CASSSYTNEQFF. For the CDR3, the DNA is TGTGCCAGCAGCTCTTACACCAATGAGCAGTTCTTC.

CDR3 bases: TGCGCCAGCAGCCACGTCTCGGGAAACACCATATATTTT. This sequence encodes CASSHVSGNTIYF. The chain links TRBV4-3 to TRBJ1-3; D is uncertain. V was cut by 3 bases and J by 4 bases, with 7 bases left in between. CDR3 size: 13 residues. Germline assignment: CDR1 LGHNA and CDR2 YSLEER.

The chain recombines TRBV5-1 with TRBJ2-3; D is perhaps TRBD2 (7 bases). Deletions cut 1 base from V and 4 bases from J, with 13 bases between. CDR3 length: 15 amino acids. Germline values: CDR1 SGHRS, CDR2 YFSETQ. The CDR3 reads CASSLRGRASDTQYF. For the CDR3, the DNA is TGCGCCAGCAGCTTGAGGGGGAGGGCATCAGATACGCAGTATTTT.

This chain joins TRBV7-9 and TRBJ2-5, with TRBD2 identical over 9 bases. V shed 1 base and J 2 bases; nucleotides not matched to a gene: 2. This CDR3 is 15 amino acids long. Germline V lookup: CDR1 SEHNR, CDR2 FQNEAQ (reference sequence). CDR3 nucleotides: TGTGCCAGCAGCTTAGGCCTAGCGGGGCAAGAGACCCAGTACTTC. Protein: CASSLGLAGQETQYF.

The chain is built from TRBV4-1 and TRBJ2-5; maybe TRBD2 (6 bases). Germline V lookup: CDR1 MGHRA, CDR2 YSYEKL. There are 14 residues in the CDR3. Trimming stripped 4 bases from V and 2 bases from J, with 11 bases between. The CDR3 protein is CASSPMGGQETQYF. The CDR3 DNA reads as TGCGCCAGCAGCCCTATGGGGGGACAAGAGACCCAGTACTTC.

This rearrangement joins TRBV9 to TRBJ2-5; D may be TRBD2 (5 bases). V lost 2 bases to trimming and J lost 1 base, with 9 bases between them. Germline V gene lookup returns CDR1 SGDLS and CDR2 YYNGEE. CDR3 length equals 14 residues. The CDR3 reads CASSVSDFQETQYF. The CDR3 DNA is TGTGCCAGCAGCGTTTCGGACTTCCAAGAGACCCAGTACTTC.

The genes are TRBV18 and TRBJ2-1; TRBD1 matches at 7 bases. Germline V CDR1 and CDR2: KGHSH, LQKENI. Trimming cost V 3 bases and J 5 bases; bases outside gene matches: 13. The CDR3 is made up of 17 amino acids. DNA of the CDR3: TGTGCCAGCTCACCTCCTCAGCCCTCGGACAGGCACAATGAGCAGTTCTTC. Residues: CASSPPQPSDRHNEQFF.

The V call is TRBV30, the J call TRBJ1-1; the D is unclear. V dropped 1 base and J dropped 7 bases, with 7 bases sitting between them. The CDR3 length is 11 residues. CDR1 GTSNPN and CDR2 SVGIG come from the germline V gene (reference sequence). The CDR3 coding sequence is TGTGCCTGGAGTGCTATGCGTGAAGCTTTCTTT. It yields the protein CAWSAMREAFF.